Following are 17 T cell receptor beta chains from one sample sequenced in a study of cytomegalovirus exposure and HLA in healthy donors. The data were produced by immunoSEQ multiplex PCR, yet TCRdb's version contains in-frame clones alone and is incomplete. Seen here are over 200,000 clones, about 90% observed once, and the top ten hold 0.35% to 0.4%. Sequenced input: PBMCs. These TCRs come from a woman under 30 in good health and CMV-seronegative.

This rearrangement joins TRBV9 to TRBJ1-2; D perhaps matches TRBD1 (6 bases). This CDR3 region has 14 residues. V lost 3 bases, J lost 3 bases, and 12 bases lay in between. The V gene's germline CDR1 is SGDLS and CDR2 YYNGEE. The CDR3 sequence: CASSDTQGHYGYTF. The CDR3 DNA follows: TGTGCCAGCAGCGACACCCAGGGGCACTATGGCTACACCTTC.

V is TRBV5-1 and J is TRBJ1-1; 8 positions match TRBD1. The V and J ends lost 5 bases and 3 bases, in that order; junction bases with no gene match: 9. The CDR3 totals 15 residues. Germline CDR1 is SGHRS and CDR2 is YFSETQ. As DNA, the CDR3 is TGCGCCAGCAGGAACAGGGGGATGTTGTACACTGAAGCTTTCTTT. Translated, it gives CASRNRGMLYTEAFF.

The gene calls are TRBV11-3 and TRBJ2-7; D might be TRBD1 (6 bases). CDR1 is SGHNT and CDR2 is YENEEA in the germline V gene. V was trimmed by 1 base and J by 5 bases, leaving 12 bases between them. This CDR3 region has 14 residues. The CDR3 loop reads CASSLGDNIDEQYF. CDR3 nucleotides: TGTGCCAGCAGCTTAGGGGACAATATAGACGAGCAGTACTTC.

This clone is a singleton in its sample. The chain combines TRBV2 with TRBJ1-1; no firm D call. The CDR3 spans 16 residues. Germline lookup yields CDR1 SNHLY and CDR2 FYNNEI. V lost 3 bases and J 0 bases, leaving 14 bases between the germline ends. This CDR3 reads CASSEAGLFMNTEAFF. The DNA for the CDR3 is TGTGCCAGCAGTGAGGCGGGGTTGTTTATGAACACTGAAGCTTTCTTT.

The chain combines TRBV6-6 with TRBJ1-6; 7 nucleotides agree with TRBD1. CDR3 length equals 15 residues. J lost 7 bases, V lost 6 bases, and 9 bases had no gene match. CDR1 is MNHNY and CDR2 is SVGAGI in the germline V gene (reference sequence). In nucleotides, the CDR3 is TGTGCCAGCAGCCCCTGGGGGACAGAAAATTCACCCCTCCACTTT. Its protein is CASSPWGTENSPLHF.

V usage is TRBV5-1 and J usage is TRBJ1-1; possible D gene TRBD1, 6 bases. This CDR3 is 16 amino acids long. CDR1 is SGHRS and CDR2 is YFSETQ in the germline V gene. Trimming left V 0 bases short and J 2 bases short, with 14 bases between. The CDR3 bases are TGCGCCAGCAGCTTGGATGGTGCAGGGACAAACACTGAAGCTTTCTTT. Translating it yields CASSLDGAGTNTEAFF.

This rearrangement joins TRBV6-1 to TRBJ2-1; D is uncertain. Trimming shortened V by 2 bases and J by 10 bases, and 6 bases separated the two germline ends. The CDR3 is 11 amino acids. The germline CDR1 and CDR2 sequences are MNHNS and SASEGT. The CDR3 protein is CASSELAEQFF. In DNA form, the CDR3 reads TGTGCCAGCAGTGAATTGGCCGAGCAGTTCTTC.

The V gene is TRBV4-1, the J gene TRBJ2-2, with D possibly matching TRBD2 (7 bases). V gave up 6 bases and J gave up 0 bases, with 11 bases separating them. The CDR3 is 15 amino acids. Germline V gene sequence: CDR1 MGHRA, CDR2 YSYEKL. This CDR3 reads CASRRGPSNTGELFF. CDR3 sequence (DNA): TGCGCCAGCAGGCGGGGGCCCTCGAACACCGGGGAGCTGTTTTTT.

The chain recombines TRBV18 with TRBJ2-7; perhaps TRBD1 as D (6 bases). CDR3 size: 15 residues. Looked up from germline, CDR1 is KGHSH and CDR2 is LQKENI. Trimming took 3 bases from V and 2 from J, leaving 14 bases between them. The CDR3: CASSPQGRSPYEQYF. The CDR3 nucleotides read TGTGCCAGCTCACCTCAGGGGAGATCCCCCTACGAGCAGTACTTC.

The chain is built from TRBV2 and TRBJ2-5; 8 nucleotides match TRBD2. The germline V gene has CDR1 SNHLY and CDR2 FYNNEI. The CDR3 length is 15 residues. Trimming removed 8 bases from V and 4 bases from J; junction bases left unmatched: 12. The CDR3 reads CASRFAGGTRETQYF. The CDR3 DNA reads TGTGCCAGCCGCTTCGCGGGGGGAACGAGAGAGACCCAGTACTTC.

The chain employs TRBV30 and TRBJ1-1, with no clear D. Trimming removed 0 bases at V and 2 bases at J, with 7 bases between. Germline CDR1 is GTSNPN and CDR2 is SVGIG (reference sequence). The CDR3 sequence is 13 residues long. In nucleotides, the CDR3 is TGTGCCTGGAGTGTGGAGGAAAACACTGAAGCTTTCTTT. It specifies CAWSVEENTEAFF.

V is TRBV10-2 and J is TRBJ2-7, with D unclear. The germline CDR1 and CDR2 sequences are WSHSY and SAAADI. The germline V and J ends were trimmed by 2 bases and 3 bases, with 11 bases remaining between them. The CDR3 has 14 residues. For the CDR3, the DNA is TGCGCCAGCAGTGAGGTGAGGACCGACTACGAGCAGTACGTC. Translation gives CASSEVRTDYEQYV.

The chain combines TRBV19 with TRBJ2-7; TRBD1 might be the D (5 bases). Germline V gene data show CDR1 as LNHDA and CDR2 as SQIVND (reference sequence). V shed 1 base and J shed 5 bases, with 12 bases lying between them. The CDR3 covers 14 residues. The CDR3 is CASSIGQLFHEQYV. CDR3 nucleotide sequence: TGTGCCAGTAGTATAGGACAGCTATTCCACGAGCAGTACGTC.

This chain uses TRBV7-6 with TRBJ2-7, with D hard to call. V was clipped by 0 bases and J by 4 bases, with 10 bases between them. The CDR3 length is 14 residues. Germline CDR1 SGHVS, CDR2 FNYEAQ. Here the CDR3 reads CASSLAGPFYEQYF. CDR3 sequence (DNA): TGTGCCAGCAGCTTAGCGGGCCCCTTTTACGAGCAGTACTTC.

CDR3 sequence (DNA): TGTGCCAGCAGGCCCCTTTCAGGGGTTAGCAATCAGCCCCAGCATTTT. It specifies CASRPLSGVSNQPQHF. This rearrangement joins TRBV27 to TRBJ1-5, with D maybe TRBD1 (6 bases). V lost 6 bases and J 0 bases, leaving 15 bases between the germline ends. Germline assignment: CDR1 MNHEY and CDR2 SMNVEV (reference sequence). This CDR3 is 16 amino acids long.

The rearrangement uses TRBV4-3 and TRBJ1-2; perhaps TRBD1 as D (5 bases). Germline V gene sequence: CDR1 LGHNA, CDR2 YSLEER. The CDR3 loop spans 14 amino acids. V was cut by 0 bases and J by 4 bases, with 9 bases left in between. CDR3 in DNA: TGCGCCAGCAGCCAAGACTCAGGGCCCTATGGCTACACCTTC. Translation: CASSQDSGPYGYTF.

This clone was observed a single time. V is TRBV7-8 and J is TRBJ1-1; tentatively, D is TRBD1 (5 bases). V lost 5 bases and J 1 base, leaving 11 bases between the germline ends. Germline CDR1 SGHVS, CDR2 FQNEAQ. The CDR3 covers 14 residues. DNA for the CDR3: TGTGCCAGCAGCCGACCCCAGGGGAACACTGAAGCTTTCTTT. Its translation is CASSRPQGNTEAFF.